The clone carrying this T cell receptor beta chain came up many times. The read falls 3 residues short of the CDR3 end, and the missing part is taken from the germline J gene. CDR3 length: 15 amino acids. From germline, CDR1 is SGHRS and CDR2 YFSETQ. Trimming cost V 6 bases and J 6 bases; bases outside gene matches: 8. These data originate in a study of T cell clonality in common variable immunodeficiency. CVID and control samples used equivalent genomic DNA input. Data came from immunoSEQ multiplex PCR; TCRdb stores just in-frame clones and leaves some out. Captured here are some 54,000 clones, none seen once; the top ten comprise more than 2%.

The J gene is TRBJ2-1, the V gene TRBV5-1; 11 nucleotides align to TRBD2. What was sequenced was peripheral blood mononuclear cells. The receptor's source is a person between 18 and 69 years old in good health. Partial CDR3 DNA: TGCGCCAGCATTGGACTAGCGGGTCCCCCCAATGAG. Translated: CASIGLAGPPNE. The full CDR3 protein is CASIGLAGPPNEQFF.